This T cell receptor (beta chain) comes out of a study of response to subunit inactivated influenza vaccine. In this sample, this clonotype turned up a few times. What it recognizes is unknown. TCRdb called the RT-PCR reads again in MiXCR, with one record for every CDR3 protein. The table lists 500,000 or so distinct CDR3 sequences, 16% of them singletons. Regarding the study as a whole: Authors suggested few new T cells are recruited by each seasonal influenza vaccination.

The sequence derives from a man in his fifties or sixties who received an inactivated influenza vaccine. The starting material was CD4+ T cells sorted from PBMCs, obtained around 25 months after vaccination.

CDR3 DNA: TGTGCCAGCAGTTTAAGGAAAGAGACCCAGTACTTC. This translates into CASSLRKETQYF. This sequence joins TRBV12-3 or TRBV12-4 and TRBJ2-5; no reliable D call. This CDR3 is 12 amino acids long. Trimming took off 2 bases at V and 3 bases at J, with 4 bases between the two ends.